The 8 T cell receptor beta chains reported below all come from one sample, sequenced in a study of PD-1 blockade in mismatch repair-deficient tumors. The assay was immunoSEQ multiplex PCR, and TCRdb's table has in-frame clones only and misses some. Among fewer than 50,000 clones listed, about 76% were seen once. The specimen comprised peripheral blood, sampled 4 weeks after starting pembrolizumab. The receptors stem from an adult with mismatch repair-deficient cancer.

About this clone itself: Other DNA sequences in this specimen translate into the identical CDR3. The gene calls are TRBV2 and TRBJ2-4, with D possibly being TRBD1 or TRBD2 (5 bases each). CDR1 SNHLY and CDR2 FYNNEI come from the germline V gene. This CDR3 is 16 amino acids long. Trimming removed 3 bases at V and 6 bases at J, with 18 bases between. The CDR3 sequence is CASSEGTGPGGNIQYF. CDR3 in DNA: TGTGCCAGCAGTGAGGGGACGGGACCAGGAGGAAACATTCAGTACTTC.

The chain employs TRBV29-1 and TRBJ2-7; 7 nucleotides align to TRBD2. With 3 bases clipped from V and 1 base from J, the junction kept 6 bases outside the gene matches. Germline V CDR1 and CDR2: SQVTM, ANQGSEA. This CDR3 has 14 amino acids. The CDR3 sequence: CSVDGPAGSYEQYF. The CDR3 nucleotides are TGCAGCGTTGATGGGCCAGCGGGATCCTACGAGCAGTACTTC.

V is TRBV7-6 and J is TRBJ1-5; 7 nucleotides match TRBD1. CDR3 length: 15 amino acids. Germline CDR1 reads SGHVS; CDR2 reads FNYEAQ. V was pared by 5 bases and J by 1 base, with 5 bases of the junction left unmatched. The CDR3 DNA follows: TGTGCCAGCAGCCCCCGGACAGGCAGCAATCAGCCCCAGCATTTT. Protein product: CASSPRTGSNQPQHF.

In this sample, this clone turned up once. The J gene is TRBJ1-2, the V gene TRBV30; D might be TRBD1 (6 bases). The germline V gene has CDR1 GTSNPN and CDR2 SVGIG (reference sequence). V was pared by 5 bases and J by 2 bases, with 12 bases between. The CDR3 loop spans 13 amino acids. For the CDR3, the DNA is TGTGCCTGGGAGCAGGGGAGAAACTATGGCTACACCTTC. Its protein product is CAWEQGRNYGYTF.

V usage is TRBV18 and J usage is TRBJ1-4, with D hard to call. CDR1 and CDR2 from the germline V gene are KGHSH and LQKENI. V was pared by 5 bases and J by 7 bases, with 20 bases between. CDR3 length: 16 amino acids. The CDR3 spells CASSTEGRILGEKLFF. The CDR3 DNA reads TGTGCCAGCTCAACAGAAGGACGGATCTTGGGTGAAAAACTGTTTTTT.

The gene calls are TRBV6-6 and TRBJ2-2; TRBD2 agrees at 9 bases. CDR3 length: 16 amino acids. Per germline, CDR1 MNHNY and CDR2 SVGAGI (reference sequence). The J segment lost 4 bases and the V segment lost 3 bases, leaving 6 bases of the junction unmatched. This CDR3 is CASSYVAGVGTGELFF. The CDR3 DNA sequence: TGTGCCAGCAGTTATGTAGCGGGAGTAGGCACCGGGGAGCTGTTTTTT.

This chain uses TRBV5-4 with TRBJ2-5, with 8 bases fitting TRBD2. This CDR3 has 15 amino acids. Trimming removed 1 base from V and 4 bases from J; junction bases left unmatched: 6. Germline CDR1 and CDR2: SGHNT and YYREEE (reference sequence). As DNA, the CDR3 is TGTGCCAGCAGCTTGTCAGCGGGAGTTGGAGAGACCCAGTACTTC. It translates to CASSLSAGVGETQYF.

The V call is TRBV19, the J call TRBJ1-5, with D maybe TRBD1 (5 bases). V gave up 5 bases and J gave up 6 bases, with 11 bases separating them. CDR3 length equals 13 residues. Germline lookup yields CDR1 LNHDA and CDR2 SQIVND (reference sequence). The CDR3 here is CASSEGNSQPQHF. CDR3 nucleotide sequence: TGTGCCAGTAGTGAGGGGAATAGTCAGCCCCAGCATTTT.